This TCR beta chain was identified during a study of technical replicates of blood from a few donors. This clone was seen a single time. Germline V gives CDR1 SGHRS, CDR2 YFSETQ. The ends lost 2 bases at V and 4 bases at J; junction bases unmatched: 21. The CDR3 runs to 21 residues. Only in-frame clones appear in the TCRdb table, and some are missing; sequencing was by immunoSEQ multiplex PCR. The table shows more than 75,000 clones, with 90% to 96% occurring only once. Sequencing input: T cells isolated from PBMCs. The receptor was derived from a human donor in good health. V gene TRBV5-1 combines with J gene TRBJ2-2; 9 nucleotides match TRBD1. Here the CDR3 reads CASSFSLTGTGIRAGTGELFF. The CDR3 DNA reads TGCGCCAGCAGCTTTTCTCTAACCGGGACAGGGATACGCGCGGGCACCGGGGAGCTGTTTTTT.